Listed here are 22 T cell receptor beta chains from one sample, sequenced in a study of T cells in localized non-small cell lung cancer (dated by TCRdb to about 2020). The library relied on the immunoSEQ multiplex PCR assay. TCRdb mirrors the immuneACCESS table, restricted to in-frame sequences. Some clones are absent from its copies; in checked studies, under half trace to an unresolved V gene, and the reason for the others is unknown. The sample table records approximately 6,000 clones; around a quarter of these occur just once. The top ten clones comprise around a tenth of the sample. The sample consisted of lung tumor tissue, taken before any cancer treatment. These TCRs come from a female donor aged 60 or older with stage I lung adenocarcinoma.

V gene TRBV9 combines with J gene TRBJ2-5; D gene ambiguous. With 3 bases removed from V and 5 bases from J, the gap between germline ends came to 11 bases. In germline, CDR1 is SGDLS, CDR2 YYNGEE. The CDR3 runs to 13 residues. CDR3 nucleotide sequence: TGTGCCAGCAGCGCAACAATGCGGGAGACCCAGTACTTC. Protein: CASSATMRETQYF.

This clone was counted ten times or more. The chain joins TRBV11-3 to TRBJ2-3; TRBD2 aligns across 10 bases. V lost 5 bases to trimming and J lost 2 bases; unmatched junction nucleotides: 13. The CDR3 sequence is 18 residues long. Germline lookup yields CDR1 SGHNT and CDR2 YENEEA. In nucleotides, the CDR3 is TGTGCCAGCAGCCCCTCGGGAGGACTAGCGGACTACACAGATACGCAGTATTTT. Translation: CASSPSGGLADYTDTQYF.

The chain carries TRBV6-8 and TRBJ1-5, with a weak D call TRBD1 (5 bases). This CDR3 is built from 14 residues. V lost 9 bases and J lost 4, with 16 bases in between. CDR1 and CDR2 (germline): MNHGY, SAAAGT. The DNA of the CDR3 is TGTGCCAGTAAAAACCGGGGACCGAATCAGCCCCAGCATTTT. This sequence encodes CASKNRGPNQPQHF.

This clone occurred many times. The CDR3 here is CASTSGGPIEQFF. The CDR3, as DNA: TGTGCCAGCACCTCGGGAGGGCCAATTGAGCAGTTCTTC. The rearrangement uses TRBV7-2 and TRBJ2-1, with 8 bases lining up with TRBD2. V shed 7 bases and J 9 bases; nucleotides not matched to a gene: 8. From germline, CDR1 is SGHTA and CDR2 FQGNSA. The CDR3 runs 13 residues.

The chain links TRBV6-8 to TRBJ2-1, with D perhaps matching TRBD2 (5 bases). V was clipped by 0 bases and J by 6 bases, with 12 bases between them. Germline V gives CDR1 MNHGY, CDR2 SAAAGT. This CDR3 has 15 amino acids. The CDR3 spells CASSYSGEPSNEQFF. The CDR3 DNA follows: TGTGCCAGCAGTTACTCGGGAGAACCTTCCAATGAGCAGTTCTTC.

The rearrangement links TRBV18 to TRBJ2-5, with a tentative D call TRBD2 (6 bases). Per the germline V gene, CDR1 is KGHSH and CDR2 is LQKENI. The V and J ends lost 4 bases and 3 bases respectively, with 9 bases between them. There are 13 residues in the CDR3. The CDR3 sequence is CASSRGEEETQYF. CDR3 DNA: TGTGCCAGCTCACGGGGGGAGGAAGAGACCCAGTACTTC.

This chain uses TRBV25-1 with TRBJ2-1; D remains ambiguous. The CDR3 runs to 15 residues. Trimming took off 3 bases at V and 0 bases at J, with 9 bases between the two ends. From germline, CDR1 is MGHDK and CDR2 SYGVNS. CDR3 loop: CASSDQDHSYNEQFF. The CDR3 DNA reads TGTGCCAGCAGTGATCAGGACCACTCCTACAATGAGCAGTTCTTC. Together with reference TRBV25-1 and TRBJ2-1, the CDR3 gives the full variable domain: EADIYQTPRYLVIGTGKKITLECSQTMGHDKMYWYQQDPGMELHLIHYSYGVNSTEKGDLSSESTVSRIRTEHFPLTLESARPSHTSQYLCASSDQDHSYNEQFFGPGTRLTVL.

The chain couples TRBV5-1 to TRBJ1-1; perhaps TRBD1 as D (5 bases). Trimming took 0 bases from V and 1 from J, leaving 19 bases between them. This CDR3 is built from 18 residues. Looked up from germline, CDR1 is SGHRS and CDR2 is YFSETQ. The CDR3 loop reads CASSLGFMVVQENTEAFF. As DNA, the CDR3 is TGCGCCAGCAGCTTGGGTTTTATGGTAGTACAGGAGAACACTGAAGCTTTCTTT.

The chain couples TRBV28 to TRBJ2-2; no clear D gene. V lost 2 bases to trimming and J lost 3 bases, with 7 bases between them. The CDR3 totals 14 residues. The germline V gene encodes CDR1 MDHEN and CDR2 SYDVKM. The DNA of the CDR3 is TGTGCCAGCAGTTTACACGCGCACACCGGGGAGCTGTTTTTT. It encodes CASSLHAHTGELFF.

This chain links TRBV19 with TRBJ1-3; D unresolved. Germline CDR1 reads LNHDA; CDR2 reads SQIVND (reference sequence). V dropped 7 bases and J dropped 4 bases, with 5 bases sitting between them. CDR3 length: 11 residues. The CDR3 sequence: CASNSGNTIYF. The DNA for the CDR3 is TGTGCCAGTAATTCGGGAAACACCATATATTTT.

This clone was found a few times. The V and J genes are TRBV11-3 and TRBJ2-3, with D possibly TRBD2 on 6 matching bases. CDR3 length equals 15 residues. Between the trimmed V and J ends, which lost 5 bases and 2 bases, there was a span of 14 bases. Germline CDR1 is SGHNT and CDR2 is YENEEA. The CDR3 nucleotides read TGTGCCAGCAGCCAGGTGGGGGGAACCACAGATACGCAGTATTTT. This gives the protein CASSQVGGTTDTQYF.

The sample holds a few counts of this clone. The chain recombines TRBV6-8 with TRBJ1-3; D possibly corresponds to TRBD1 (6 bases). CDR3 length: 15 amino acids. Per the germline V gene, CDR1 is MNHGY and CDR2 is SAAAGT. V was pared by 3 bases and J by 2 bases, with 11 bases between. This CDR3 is CASSYPPGAGNTIYF. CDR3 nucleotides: TGTGCCAGCAGTTATCCGCCAGGGGCTGGAAACACCATATATTTT.

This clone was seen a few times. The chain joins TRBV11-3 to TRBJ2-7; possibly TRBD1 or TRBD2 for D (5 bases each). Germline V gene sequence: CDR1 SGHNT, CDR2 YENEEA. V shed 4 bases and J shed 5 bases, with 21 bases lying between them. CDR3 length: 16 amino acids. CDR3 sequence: CASSWAGTVGTNEQYF. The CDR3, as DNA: TGTGCCAGCAGCTGGGCCGGGACGGTGGGGACGAACGAGCAGTACTTC. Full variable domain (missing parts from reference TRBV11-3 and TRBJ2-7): EAGVVQSPRYKIIEKKQPVAFWCNPISGHNTLYWYLQNLGQGPELLIRYENEEAVDDSQLPKDRFSAERLKGVDSTLKIQPAELGDSAVYLCASSWAGTVGTNEQYFGPGTRLTVT.

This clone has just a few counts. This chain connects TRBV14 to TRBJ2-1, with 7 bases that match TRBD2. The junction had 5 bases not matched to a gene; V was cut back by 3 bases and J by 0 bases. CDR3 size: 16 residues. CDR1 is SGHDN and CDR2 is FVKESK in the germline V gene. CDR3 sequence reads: CASSQASGYSYNEQFF. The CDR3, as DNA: TGTGCCAGCAGCCAGGCTAGCGGATACTCCTACAATGAGCAGTTCTTC.

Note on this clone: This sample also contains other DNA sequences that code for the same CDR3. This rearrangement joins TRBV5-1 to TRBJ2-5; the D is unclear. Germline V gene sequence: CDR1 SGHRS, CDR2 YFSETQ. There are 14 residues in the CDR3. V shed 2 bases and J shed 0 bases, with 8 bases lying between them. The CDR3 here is CASSLGRDQETQYF. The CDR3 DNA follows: TGCGCCAGCAGCTTAGGTCGGGACCAAGAGACCCAGTACTTC.

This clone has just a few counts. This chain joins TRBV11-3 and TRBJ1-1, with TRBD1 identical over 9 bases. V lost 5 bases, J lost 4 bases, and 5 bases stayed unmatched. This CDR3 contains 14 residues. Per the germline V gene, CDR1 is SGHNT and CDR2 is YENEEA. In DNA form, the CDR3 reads TGTGCCAGCAGCGACCGGGACAGGGTCACTGAAGCTTTCTTT. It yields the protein CASSDRDRVTEAFF. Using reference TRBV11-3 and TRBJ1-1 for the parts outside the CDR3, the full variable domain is EAGVVQSPRYKIIEKKQPVAFWCNPISGHNTLYWYLQNLGQGPELLIRYENEEAVDDSQLPKDRFSAERLKGVDSTLKIQPAELGDSAVYLCASSDRDRVTEAFFGQGTRLTVV.

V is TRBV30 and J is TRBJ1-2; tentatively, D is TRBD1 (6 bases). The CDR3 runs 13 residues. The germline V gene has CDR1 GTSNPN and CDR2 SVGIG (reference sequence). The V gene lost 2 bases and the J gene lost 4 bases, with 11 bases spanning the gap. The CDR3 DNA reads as TGTGCCTGGAGTCCAGGCAGGGGCTATGGCTACACCTTC. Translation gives CAWSPGRGYGYTF.

DNA for the CDR3: TGTGCCAGCAGTTCCCCTGTGGGGACCTACGAGCAGTACTTC. Translating gives CASSSPVGTYEQYF. The chain carries TRBV28 and TRBJ2-7; D call uncertain. The germline V gene has CDR1 MDHEN and CDR2 SYDVKM. V gave up 4 bases and J gave up 2 bases, with 12 bases separating them. The CDR3 is made up of 14 amino acids. The full variable domain, with the rest looked up from reference TRBV28 and TRBJ2-7, is DVKVTQSSRYLVKRTGEKVFLECVQDMDHENMFWYRQDPGLGLRLIYFSYDVKMKEKGDIPEGYSVSREKKERFSLILESASTNQTSMYLCASSSPVGTYEQYFGPGTRLTVT.

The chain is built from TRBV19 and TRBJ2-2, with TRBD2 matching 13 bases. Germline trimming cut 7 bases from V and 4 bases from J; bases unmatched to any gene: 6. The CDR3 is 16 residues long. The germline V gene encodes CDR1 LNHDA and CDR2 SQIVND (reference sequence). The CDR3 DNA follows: TGTGCCAGTACACGGACTAGCGGGAGTGGCACCGGGGAGCTGTTTTTT. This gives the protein CASTRTSGSGTGELFF.

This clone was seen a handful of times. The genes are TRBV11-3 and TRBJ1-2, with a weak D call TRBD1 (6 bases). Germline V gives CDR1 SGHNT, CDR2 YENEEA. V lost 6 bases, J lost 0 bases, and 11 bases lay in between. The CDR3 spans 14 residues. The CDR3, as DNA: TGTGCCAGCAGAATATACAGGGCTAACTATGGCTACACCTTC. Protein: CASRIYRANYGYTF.

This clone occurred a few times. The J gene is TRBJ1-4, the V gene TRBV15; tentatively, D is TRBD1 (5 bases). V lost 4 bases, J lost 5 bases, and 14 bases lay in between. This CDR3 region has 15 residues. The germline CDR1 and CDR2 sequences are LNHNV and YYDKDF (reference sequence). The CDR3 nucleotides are TGTGCCACCAGCATCGGGGCGAGGGAAAATGAAAAACTGTTTTTT. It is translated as CATSIGARENEKLFF.

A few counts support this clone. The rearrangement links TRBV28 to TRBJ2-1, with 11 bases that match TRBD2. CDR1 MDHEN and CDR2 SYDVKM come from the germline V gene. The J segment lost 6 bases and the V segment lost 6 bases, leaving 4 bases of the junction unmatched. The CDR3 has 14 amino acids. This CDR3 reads CASRETSGINEQFF. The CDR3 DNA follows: TGTGCCAGCAGGGAGACTAGCGGGATCAATGAGCAGTTCTTC.